This TCR beta chain originates from a study of cytomegalovirus exposure and HLA in healthy donors (dated by TCRdb to the late 2010s). Broadly, across the study: In an earlier analysis of approximately 500 of the donors, about 270 Gb of sequence data and 95 million to 130 million unique TCR beta sequences from about 190 million T cells were reported. Roughly five DR-DQ haplotypes were handled as single units for association and clustering because linkage in the cohort was strong. On average, roughly 250,000 unique TCR beta nucleotide sequences were sequenced per donor among about 400 genotyped donors of the cohort, with roughly 18% of those sequences being non-productive. HLA typing covered class I and class II loci at four-digit resolution. Donor age, sex, ethnicity and CMV serostatus were compiled together with the repertoire data. High-throughput TCR immunosequencing, statistical association of individual TCRs with disease status, and machine learning were combined to predict cytomegalovirus infection status. In a later analysis, previously published TCR beta repertoires from several hundred donors were re-analyzed and high-resolution HLA genotyping was added so that TCR occurrence patterns could be studied. Rather than drawing on any new phenotypic data, the later analysis identified candidate immune exposures from TCR beta sequences and the way those sequences occurred across donors. An earlier analysis of 587 of the donors used high-throughput TCR beta sequencing to judge whether each TCR beta V gene segment behaved as functional or pseudogenic. An early release that covered roughly 600 HLA-typed donors contained about 300 gigabases of sequencing data and about 93 million unique TCR sequences. The study aimed to test whether signatures of past pathogen exposure could be identified by cataloging public T cell receptors. Among the roughly 370 genotyped donors, approximately 82% belonged to the genetic ancestry cluster associated with self-reported Caucasian donors. The number of typed donors differed by locus: roughly 629-640 for A, B, C, DRB1 and DQB1; 500 to 550 for DQA1; 606 for DPA1; and around 450 for DPB1. Every repertoire in the discovery cohort had been generated on one and the same sequencing platform. A later genetic analysis took genome-wide SNP genotypes for about three fifths of the 666 donors and used that subset as a discovery cohort. The study profiled the T cell repertoires of fewer than 850 subjects by immunosequencing and related them to cytomegalovirus serostatus. A separate validation cohort of roughly 120 different subjects was used in addition to the approximately 700-subject first cohort. Overall study outcomes, separate from this receptor: In both the original and validation cohorts, the classifier was reported to diagnose cytomegalovirus status with high specificity and sensitivity. Because HLA typing was unavailable for some donors at each locus, only the typed subset was used in association tests. According to the authors, the approach could potentially be generalized to other disease states and immunological phenotypes. In this cohort, only TCR beta chains were sequenced, and detectable features were limited by the absence of alpha or paired-chain data. A total of 150 to 200 TCR beta chains were listed by the study as associated with cytomegalovirus. Correlated functional status among segregating V segments might be attributable to linkage disequilibrium, but an unknown experimental factor could not be ruled out. A later analysis found that most CMV-associated TCR beta chains appeared HLA-restricted, with HLA associations seemingly driven largely by CMV exposure. Strong co-occurrence of HLA alleles, especially DR and DQ, made assigning TCR associations to individual alleles difficult. Most TCR sequences were seen in very few donors, while some public TCRs were found in many individuals. In vitro tests confirmed that three of the cytomegalovirus-associated TCR beta chains recognize cytomegalovirus antigens. Roughly 15 rarely observed V segments, including chromosome 9 orphons, were excluded from the earlier analysis of a few hundred of the donors because counts were too low. CMV serostatus was the only immune exposure information available for the cohort. At a false discovery rate of 0.05, a later analysis linked approximately 18,000 TCR beta sequences to specific HLA alleles. In a later analysis, the rate of TCR association differed among HLA loci, with DRB1 alleles having the most associated TCRs and HLA-C alleles having the fewest. Some IMGT-functional V segments, including TRBV6-2 and TRBV6-3, could not be told apart with the 87-base-pair reads, so those segments were excluded. In an earlier analysis of around 600 of the donors, most TCR beta V segments were observed in productive rearrangements about 90% or about 30% of the time, broadly matching IMGT annotations. In a later analysis, HLA-associated TCR beta chains showed more clonal expansion and lower generation probabilities than non-associated chains that were equally common. A cluster of highly shared sequence variants was judged likely to represent a technical artifact of the sequencing pipeline. In a later genetic analysis, a missense DCLRE1C variant was associated with V-gene and J-gene trimming of TCR beta chains, and the association was replicated in an independent cohort. According to a later analysis, parvovirus B19, influenza, CMV and Epstein-Barr virus appeared linked to several top co-occurrence clusters. Sequencing depth was assumed to be roughly uniform across donors in the presence/absence analyses, though that assumption may not hold. In a later genetic analysis, fewer N-insertions in productive TCRs were reported among donors in an Asian-associated ancestry cluster than the approximately 670-donor mean. A further reported finding was that TCR beta sequences accurately predicted the HLA-A and HLA-B alleles for most subjects in the first cohort.

Libraries were prepared through the immunoSEQ multiplex PCR assay. For the multiplex PCR, a mixture combining 60 forward primers for TCR Vbeta segments and 13 reverse primers for TCR Jbeta segments was used. Amplification of the CDR3 region of rearranged TCR beta genes was performed with a multiplex PCR assay on genomic DNA. Amplified TCR beta libraries were sequenced as 87-base-pair reads on the Illumina HiSeq System. The authors processed their data as follows. In a later analysis, 80 million or so unique TCR beta chains were counted across the 690 or so repertoires, and roughly 10 million of these chains were shared by at least two donors. Raw reads were error-corrected and collapsed into unique sequences by a nearest-neighbor algorithm in which closely related sequences were merged to remove PCR and sequencing errors. Alignment of CDR3 sequences to IMGT reference sequences was used to assign V, D and J gene segments. For a sequence to be retained, a match of at least six nucleotides to both a V gene segment and a J gene segment was required. A rearrangement counted as productive if the CDR3 had no stop codons and remained in frame with V and J, and every other rearrangement counted as non-productive. Following IMGT convention, CDR3 was defined as the stretch from the second conserved V-encoded cysteine up to the conserved J-encoded phenylalanine. The earlier analysis of approximately 590 of the donors excluded any sequence lacking an unambiguous match to a single V gene segment. In an earlier analysis of a few hundred of the donors, a V segment was called functional when productive rearrangements were above 56.7%, and segregating when the standard deviation between donors exceeded 5%. A statistical classification framework was built to diagnose cytomegalovirus status from the catalog of TCR beta chain sequences. V and J gene assignment, in a later analysis, came from comparing TCR nucleotide sequences with IMGT/GENE-DB human TR gene sequences. Using the TCRdist pipeline, a later analysis assigned CDR3 sequences along with most-parsimonious VDJ recombination scenarios. In a later analysis, each TCR beta chain was defined by its CDR3 amino acid sequence together with its V-gene family, and reads without a unique V-gene family were excluded. To address suspected cross-contamination and a sequencing artifact, a later analysis removed 550 to 750 highly shared, low-generation-probability nucleotide sequences. In a later analysis, a clonal expansion index was calculated for each public chain from normalized within-repertoire ranks of inferred template counts. In a later analysis, generation probabilities were computed using a VDJ recombination model fitted to out-of-frame rearrangements, and the results were checked against IGoR. In a later analysis, hypergeometric tests were used to score TCR-TCR, TCR-HLA and TCR-CMV co-occurrence, with a repertoire-size bias correction applied to TCR pairs. False discovery rates were estimated in a later analysis by permuting HLA or CMV assignments 20 times. In a later analysis, co-occurring TCRs were grouped with DBSCAN, and TCRdist sequence similarity was added when clustering was performed within HLA-allele-positive subsets. Repertoires with fewer than 30,000 or more than 120,000 public chains were left out of co-occurrence clustering, as were five repertoires with anomalous nucleotide sharing. TCRdb stores this immuneACCESS table with in-frame sequences only. Part of the clones is absent; in the studies checked, under half of the shortfall reflects unresolved V genes, and no reason is known for the rest. That table supplies the V and J calls and clone size; D and trimming were determined from the DNA. This specimen's table enumerates around 130,000 clones. The ten largest clonotypes hold about 1.4% of the sample.

The germline V gene yields KGHSH for CDR1 and LQKENI for CDR2. Relative to germline, V is 3 bases shorter and J is 4 bases shorter, with 15 bases between their ends. Taken from cysteine to phenylalanine, the CDR3 has 15 residues. Only the CDR3 portion is preserved as DNA: 45 bases, with reading frame beginning at the first base. The cohort comprised under 700 healthy bone marrow donors. At the time of sampling, every cohort member was nominally healthy, though immune exposures that went unrecorded were likely present. The donor was CMV seronegative and was included in the group of 352 seronegative cohort members. A peripheral blood sample was provided by each donor, and peripheral blood mononuclear cells were used for TCR beta sequencing. The Qiagen DNeasy Blood Extraction Kit was used to extract genomic DNA from the blood cell samples. As for this clone: No cognate antigen has been identified for it.

Sequencing was carried out using PBMCs. Recombination linked TRBV18 to TRBJ1-1, with the D gene not confidently named. The receptor comes from a woman aged 40 to 50 in good health and CMV-seronegative. The DNA sequence is given as TGTGCCAGCTCACCCTGGACGGAGGTAGGCACTGAAGCTTTCTTT. The encoded protein is CASSPWTEVGTEAFF.